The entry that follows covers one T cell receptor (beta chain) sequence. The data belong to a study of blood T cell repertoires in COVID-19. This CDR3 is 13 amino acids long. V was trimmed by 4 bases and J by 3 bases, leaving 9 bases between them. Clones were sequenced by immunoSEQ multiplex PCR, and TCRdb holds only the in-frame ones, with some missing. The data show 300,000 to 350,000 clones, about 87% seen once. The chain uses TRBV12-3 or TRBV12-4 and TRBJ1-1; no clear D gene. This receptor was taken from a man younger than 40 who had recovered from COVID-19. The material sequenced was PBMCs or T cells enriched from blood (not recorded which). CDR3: CASSSRRHTEAFF. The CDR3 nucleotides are TGTGCCAGCAGTTCCAGGAGGCACACTGAAGCTTTCTTT.